A single sample is the source of the 29 T cell receptor beta chains below, sequenced in a study of T cells in women clearing cervical HPV infection. The protocol was immunoSEQ multiplex PCR, while the TCRdb copy is restricted to in-frame clones and leaves out a portion. The data include 15,000 to 20,000 clones; the top ten clones carry about 16%. The sample taken for sequencing was blood buffy coat. Receptors originate from a woman between 18 and 70 years old with a cervical HPV16 infection that either progressed to CIN3+ or cleared (not recorded which).

For this clone: Read coverage stops 3 residues before the CDR3 terminus; the germline J gene supplies the remainder. This chain connects TRBV20-1 to TRBJ2-7, with 10 bases identical to TRBD1. Germline V gene sequence: CDR1 DFQATT, CDR2 SNEGSKA (reference sequence). The CDR3 runs to 15 residues. Trimming removed 0 bases from V and 5 bases from J; junction bases left unmatched: 7. The CDR3 DNA, read in part, is TGCAGTGCTAGAGATCCGGGGACAGGGGACCACGAG. The encoded protein is CSARDPGTGDHE. The whole CDR3 protein reads CSARDPGTGDHEQYF.

For this clone: The CDR3 goes on 3 residues after the read ends, and that part is filled in from the germline J gene. The V gene is TRBV10-3, the J gene TRBJ2-7; 8 bases match TRBD1. J lost 5 bases, V lost 2 bases, and 5 bases had no gene match. CDR3 length: 14 residues. Germline lookup yields CDR1 ENHRY and CDR2 SYGVKD. The CDR3 loop is CAISERTGIDEQYF. The CDR3 bases that were read are TGTGCCATCAGTGAGCGGACAGGGATTGACGAG.

In regard to this clone: The CDR3 end is not reached by the read, which stops 3 residues before it; the germline J gene fills it in. The V gene is TRBV29-1, the J gene TRBJ2-3, with 8 bases fitting TRBD2. J was trimmed by 2 bases and V by 0 bases; bases with no gene match: 10. The length of the CDR3 is 17 residues. Germline CDR1 SQVTM, CDR2 ANQGSEA. The covered CDR3 bases are TGCAGCGTTGAAGATGTGTACGGGGGGGGATCCACAGATACG. Translated: CSVEDVYGGGSTDT. In full, the CDR3 is CSVEDVYGGGSTDTQYF.

With regard to this clone: The CDR3 end falls 3 residues outside the read, so it is completed with the germline J gene. This sequence joins TRBV20-1 and TRBJ1-2; TRBD1 aligns across 8 bases. Per the germline V gene, CDR1 is DFQATT and CDR2 is SNEGSKA (reference sequence). The CDR3 extends over 13 amino acids. CDR3 region: CSAVIRQGSGYTF. The DNA read from the CDR3 is TGCAGTGCCGTAATTAGACAGGGGAGCGGC.

A word on this clone: The read is 3 residues too short to cover the CDR3 end, so that end is filled in from the germline J gene. The chain combines TRBV28 with TRBJ2-5, with a tentative D call TRBD1 (6 bases). The CDR3 has 14 residues. V was pared by 2 bases and J by 2 bases, with 9 bases between. Germline CDR1 is MDHEN and CDR2 is SYDVKM. The CDR3 DNA, read in part, is TGTGCCAGCAGTTTAACAGGGTTACAAGAGACC. Translation: CASSLTGLQET. In full, the CDR3 is CASSLTGLQETQYF.

As regards this clone: The DNA ends 3 residues before the CDR3 does, and the rest of the CDR3 is filled in from the germline J gene. This sequence joins TRBV5-1 and TRBJ2-3, with 7 nucleotides matching TRBD1. Unmatched junction bases numbered 8, after V lost 4 bases and J lost 0 bases. CDR1 and CDR2 (germline): SGHRS, YFSETQ. This CDR3 is 16 amino acids long. The CDR3 loop reads CASSTGTASSTDTQYF. The sequenced part of the CDR3 DNA is TGCGCCAGCAGCACCGGGACAGCCTCTAGCACAGATACG. Filled out from reference TRBV5-1 and TRBJ2-3, the complete variable domain reads KAGVTQTPRYLIKTRGQQVTLSCSPISGHRSVSWYQQTPGQGLQFLFEYFSETQRNKGNFPGRFSGRQFSNSRSEMNVSTLELGDSALYLCASSTGTASSTDTQYFGPGTRLTVL.

Comment on this clone: The CDR3 is cut off 3 residues early in the read; its end comes from the germline J gene. The V call is TRBV7-8, the J call TRBJ1-5; the match to TRBD1 covers 7 bases. The V segment lost 5 bases and the J segment 3 bases; nucleotides outside the gene matches: 13. The CDR3 runs to 17 residues. Germline V CDR1 and CDR2: SGHVS, FQNEAQ. CDR3 residues: CASSLPAGQALNQPQHF. CDR3 DNA, as far as it was read: TGTGCCAGCAGCCTACCCGCCGGACAGGCGCTCAATCAGCCC.

CDR3 loop: CASALEGLRNQPQHF. The CDR3 bases that were read are TGTGCCAGCGCCCTTGAGGGTCTGCGCAATCAGCCC. This chain links TRBV6-2 or TRBV6-3 with TRBJ1-5; D call uncertain. The read stops 3 residues short of the end of the CDR3; the missing end is completed from the germline J gene. V was shortened by 8 bases and J by 2 bases, with 16 bases between the two germline ends. CDR3 length: 15 amino acids. Germline V lookup: CDR1 MNHEY, CDR2 SVGEGT.

Remarks on this clone: With the read ending 3 residues before the CDR3 end, the germline J gene is used to fill in that end. V usage is TRBV30 and J usage is TRBJ2-3; 9 bases are shared with TRBD1. The length of the CDR3 is 15 residues. The germline V gene has CDR1 GTSNPN and CDR2 SVGIG (reference sequence). J lost 1 base, V lost 3 bases, and 5 bases had no gene match. The CDR3 loop reads CAWSLDRGGTDTQYF. The sequenced CDR3 bases are TGTGCCTGGAGCCTGGACAGGGGCGGCACAGATACG. The full variable domain, its missing parts supplied by reference TRBV30 and TRBJ2-3, is SQTIHQWPATLVQPVGSPLSLECTVEGTSNPNLYWYRQAAGRGLQLLFYSVGIGQISSEVPQNLSASRPQDRQFILSSKKLLLSDSGFYLCAWSLDRGGTDTQYFGPGTRLTVL.

Considering frequency, this clone is medium-sized. The read falls 3 residues short of the CDR3 end, and the missing part is taken from the germline J gene. The chain joins TRBV30 to TRBJ1-1; D possibly corresponds to TRBD1 (6 bases). The CDR3 length is 11 residues. Germline-derived CDR1 and CDR2 are GTSNPN and SVGIG (reference sequence). CDR3 protein: CAWGAYTEAFF. The DNA read from the CDR3 is TGTGCGTGGGGGGCGTACACTGAA.

Regarding this clone: The sequence runs out 3 residues before the end of the CDR3; the remainder is reconstructed from the germline J gene. This chain uses TRBV20-1 with TRBJ2-3; possibly TRBD2 for D (7 bases). CDR3 length: 12 amino acids. Germline V lookup: CDR1 DFQATT, CDR2 SNEGSKA (reference sequence). The germline V and J ends were trimmed by 6 bases and 3 bases, with 10 bases remaining between them. CDR3 DNA, as far as it was read: TGCAGTGCGAGGGGGGGTACAGATACG. Protein product: CSARGGTDT. The whole CDR3 region reads CSARGGTDTQYF.

In the case of this clone: The CDR3 goes on 3 residues after the read ends, and that part is filled in from the germline J gene. This chain joins TRBV20-1 and TRBJ1-4, with 9 positions matching TRBD1. This CDR3 has 16 amino acids. The trim removed 4 bases at V and 2 bases at J, leaving 8 bases unmatched. Looked up from germline, CDR1 is DFQATT and CDR2 is SNEGSKA (reference sequence). CDR3: CSAIRTGAGTNEKLFF. The CDR3 DNA, read in part, is TGCAGTGCTATCAGGACAGGGGCCGGCACTAATGAAAAA.

With respect to this clone: With the read ending 3 residues before the CDR3 end, the germline J gene is used to fill in that end. The chain carries TRBV2 and TRBJ2-5, with D possibly being TRBD2 (6 bases). V was cut by 4 bases and J by 4 bases, with 13 bases left in between. CDR1 and CDR2 from the germline V gene are SNHLY and FYNNEI. This CDR3 comprises 14 residues. CDR3 DNA, as far as it was read: TGTGCCAGCAGTGGTCAGGGACTTGGAGAGACC. Its translation is CASSGQGLGET. The CDR3 in full is CASSGQGLGETQYF.

With respect to this clone: Read coverage stops 3 residues before the CDR3 terminus; the germline J gene supplies the remainder. This sequence joins TRBV5-4 and TRBJ1-2; TRBD1 is a possible D gene (6 bases). V shed 4 bases and J shed 3 bases, with 16 bases lying between them. The CDR3 has 15 residues. CDR1 and CDR2 from the germline V gene are SGHNT and YYREEE (reference sequence). The CDR3 here is CASSPSGQSHYGYTF. CDR3 DNA (partial): TGTGCCAGCAGCCCCTCCGGACAGAGCCACTATGGC.

With respect to this clone: From the germline J gene comes the end of the CDR3, since the read stops 3 residues before it. The chain links TRBV5-4 to TRBJ1-2; TRBD1 matches at 8 bases. This CDR3 has 16 amino acids. V lost 4 bases, J lost 5 bases, and 13 bases stayed unmatched. CDR1 and CDR2 (germline): SGHNT, YYREEE (reference sequence). CDR3 DNA (partial): TGTGCCAGCAGCGCTCAGGGGGCGCGGACAATATATGGC. It is translated as CASSAQGARTIYG. The entire CDR3 sequence reads CASSAQGARTIYGYTF. Using reference TRBV5-4 and TRBJ1-2 for the parts outside the CDR3, the full variable domain is ETGVTQSPTHLIKTRGQQVTLRCSSQSGHNTVSWYQQALGQGPQFIFQYYREEENGRGNFPPRFSGLQFPNYSSELNVNALELDDSALYLCASSAQGARTIYGYTFGSGTRLTVV.

The sequenced CDR3 bases are TGTGCCTCTCGGGGGCAGGGGGCTTACGAG. It is translated as CASRGQGAYE. Given in full, the CDR3 is CASRGQGAYEQYF. The V and J genes are TRBV19 and TRBJ2-7, with 8 bases identical to TRBD1. The read stops 3 residues short of the end of the CDR3; the missing end is completed from the germline J gene. Germline V gene data show CDR1 as LNHDA and CDR2 as SQIVND (reference sequence). The CDR3 covers 13 residues. After removal of 11 bases from V and 4 bases from J, the junction contained 10 bases not matched to a gene.

On this clone itself: Read sequence stops 3 residues before the CDR3 end, and the germline J gene provides the missing end. The same CDR3 arises from other DNA sequences in this sample as well. The V gene is TRBV29-1, the J gene TRBJ1-2; 11 positions agree with TRBD1. Germline V CDR1 and CDR2: SQVTM, ANQGSEA. The CDR3 runs to 14 residues. J was trimmed by 3 bases and V by 4 bases; bases with no gene match: 4. The CDR3 bases that were read are TGCAGCGTTGTCGGACAGGGGGCCCACTATGGC. Its protein is CSVVGQGAHYG. Given in full, the CDR3 is CSVVGQGAHYGYTF. Full variable domain (rest looked up from reference TRBV29-1 and TRBJ1-2): SAVISQKPSRDICQRGTSLTIQCQVDSQVTMMFWYRQQPGQSLTLIATANQGSEATYESGFVIDKFPISRPNLTFSTLTVSNMSPEDSSIYLCSVVGQGAHYGYTFGSGTRLTVV.

The part of the CDR3 DNA that was read is TGCAGTGCTAGGGGGGGGCCGACAGGGGAG. Protein: CSARGGPTGE. In full, the CDR3 reads CSARGGPTGELFF. The gene calls are TRBV20-1 and TRBJ2-2, with a weak D call TRBD2 (7 bases). The read comes to an end 3 residues before the CDR3 does, leaving the germline J gene to fill in the end. The CDR3 spans 13 residues. Trimming cost V 3 bases and J 8 bases, with 13 bases left between them. CDR1 is DFQATT, CDR2 SNEGSKA, per germline (reference sequence).

For this clone: The missing CDR3 end, 3 residues past where the read stops, is filled in from the germline J gene. V usage is TRBV20-1 and J usage is TRBJ1-5; 9 bases map to TRBD1. This CDR3 is 15 amino acids long. Unmatched junction bases numbered 13, after V lost 4 bases and J lost 9 bases. Germline-derived CDR1 and CDR2 are DFQATT and SNEGSKA (reference sequence). CDR3 protein: CSAKPLGTGPGPQHF. CDR3 DNA (partial): TGCAGTGCTAAGCCGTTGGGGACAGGGCCGGGGCCC.

The sequenced part of the CDR3 DNA is TGTGCCTGGACAGCGGGGGGGCCGGGAGATACG. Translation: CAWTAGGPGDT. From start to end, the CDR3 is CAWTAGGPGDTQYF. V gene TRBV30 combines with J gene TRBJ2-3, with 10 bases identical to TRBD2. Read coverage stops 3 residues before the CDR3 terminus; the germline J gene supplies the remainder. Looked up from germline, CDR1 is GTSNPN and CDR2 is SVGIG (reference sequence). The CDR3 length is 14 residues. The V segment lost 4 bases and the J segment 5 bases; nucleotides outside the gene matches: 6.

On this clone itself: From the germline J gene comes the end of the CDR3, since the read stops 3 residues before it. The chain recombines TRBV19 with TRBJ2-4; 7 bases agree with TRBD1. This CDR3 is built from 14 residues. Germline V gene sequence: CDR1 LNHDA, CDR2 SQIVND (reference sequence). The CDR3 sequence is CASSIGTADYGQYF. Incomplete CDR3 DNA: TGTGCCAGTAGTATCGGGACAGCCGACTATGGT.

To note about this clone: With the read ending 3 residues before the CDR3 end, the germline J gene is used to fill in that end. The chain couples TRBV7-8 to TRBJ1-2, with TRBD1 as a possible D gene (6 bases). The V and J ends lost 4 bases and 4 bases respectively, with 13 bases between them. This CDR3 spans 14 amino acids. The germline V gene encodes CDR1 SGHVS and CDR2 FQNEAQ. CDR3 DNA, as far as it was read: TGTGCCAGCAGCTCTCAACAGGGTAGCTATGGC. Its translation is CASSSQQGSYG. The full CDR3 protein reads CASSSQQGSYGYTF.

As for this clone: The CDR3 end is not reached by the read, which stops 3 residues before it; the germline J gene fills it in. The chain uses TRBV30 and TRBJ2-7; D possibly corresponds to TRBD1 (5 bases). In germline, CDR1 is GTSNPN, CDR2 SVGIG (reference sequence). The CDR3 sequence is 11 residues long. Trimming shortened V by 3 bases and J by 4 bases, and 7 bases separated the two germline ends. The DNA read from the CDR3 is TGTGCCTGGAGCAGGGTTTACGAG. It specifies CAWSRVYE. The whole CDR3 protein reads CAWSRVYEQYF.

CDR3 protein: CAWSQIPRGDEKLFF. CDR3 DNA, as far as it was read: TGTGCCTGGAGTCAGATACCCAGGGGGGATGAAAAG. This chain links TRBV30 with TRBJ2-2; the D gene is possibly TRBD1 (7 bases). The read terminates 3 residues before the CDR3 end, so the remaining end is supplied by the germline J gene. Germline CDR1 GTSNPN, CDR2 SVGIG (reference sequence). The CDR3 is 15 residues long.

Concerning this clone: The CDR3 end falls 3 residues outside the read, so it is completed with the germline J gene. This sequence joins TRBV6-2 or TRBV6-3 and TRBJ1-2; unclear D gene. This CDR3 is 16 amino acids long. Germline-derived CDR1 and CDR2 are MNHEY and SVGEGT. Here the CDR3 reads CASSYIGLAGNNDYTF. The CDR3 DNA, read in part, is TGTGCCAGCAGTTACATCGGACTAGCGGGAAACAATGAC.

With respect to this clone: The CDR3 is cut off 3 residues early in the read; its end comes from the germline J gene. This chain joins TRBV19 and TRBJ2-4; 8 positions match TRBD1. Germline CDR1 LNHDA, CDR2 SQIVND (reference sequence). The length of the CDR3 is 14 residues. The sequenced CDR3 bases are TGTGCCAGTAGTACGAAGACAGGGGCAAAGGGT. It yields the protein CASSTKTGAKG. The entire CDR3 reads CASSTKTGAKGQYF. Looking up the rest from reference TRBV19 and TRBJ2-4 gives the full variable domain: DGGITQSPKYLFRKEGQNVTLSCEQNLNHDAMYWYRQDPGQGLRLIYYSQIVNDFQKGDIAEGYSVSREKKESFPLTVTSAQKNPTAFYLCASSTKTGAKGQYFGAGTRLSVL.

As to this clone: The read is 3 residues too short to cover the CDR3 end, so that end is filled in from the germline J gene. The J gene is TRBJ2-5, the V gene TRBV5-6; D is unresolved. This CDR3 has 14 residues. V dropped 2 bases and J dropped 2 bases, with 10 bases sitting between them. The V gene's germline CDR1 is SGHDT and CDR2 YYEEEE. Here the CDR3 reads CASSFAPEQETQYF. The sequenced part of the CDR3 DNA is TGTGCCAGCAGCTTTGCTCCAGAGCAAGAGACC.

CDR3 bases read: TGTGCCAGCAGCTTAGATGCAGGAAATCTCTACGAG. Translated, it gives CASSLDAGNLYE. The full CDR3 protein reads CASSLDAGNLYEQYF. The chain recombines TRBV11-2 with TRBJ2-7; D gene ambiguous. The read terminates 3 residues before the CDR3 end, so the remaining end is supplied by the germline J gene. The CDR3 is 15 residues long. Germline CDR1 is SGHAT and CDR2 is FQNNGV. The ends were cut back, 0 bases at V and 3 bases at J, with 12 bases in the middle.

Regarding this clone: The read halts 3 residues ahead of the CDR3 end, with the missing end drawn from the germline J gene. The rearrangement uses TRBV20-1 and TRBJ2-3, with D tentatively TRBD2 (7 bases). Trimming took off 0 bases at V and 3 bases at J, with 16 bases between the two ends. This CDR3 contains 16 residues. Germline CDR1 DFQATT, CDR2 SNEGSKA (reference sequence). The CDR3 reads CSARDHRGGWTDTQYF. The CDR3 bases that were read are TGCAGTGCTAGAGACCATAGGGGGGGGTGGACAGATACG.